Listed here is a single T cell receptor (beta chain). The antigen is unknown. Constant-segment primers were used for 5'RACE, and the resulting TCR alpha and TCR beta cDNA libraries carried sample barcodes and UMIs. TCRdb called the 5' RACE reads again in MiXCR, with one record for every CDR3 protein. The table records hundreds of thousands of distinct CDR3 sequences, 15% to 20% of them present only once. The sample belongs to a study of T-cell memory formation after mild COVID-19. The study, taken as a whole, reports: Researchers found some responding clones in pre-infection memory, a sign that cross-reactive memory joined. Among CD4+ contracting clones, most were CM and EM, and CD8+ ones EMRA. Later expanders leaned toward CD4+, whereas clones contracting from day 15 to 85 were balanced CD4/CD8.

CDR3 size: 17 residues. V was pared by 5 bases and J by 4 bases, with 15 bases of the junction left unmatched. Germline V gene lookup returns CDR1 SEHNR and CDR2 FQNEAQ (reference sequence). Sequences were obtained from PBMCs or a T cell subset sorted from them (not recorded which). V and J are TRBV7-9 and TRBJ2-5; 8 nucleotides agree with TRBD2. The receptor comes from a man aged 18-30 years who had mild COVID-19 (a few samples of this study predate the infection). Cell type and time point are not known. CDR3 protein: CASSQWLRGAIGETQYF. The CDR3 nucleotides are TGTGCCAGCAGCCAATGGCTGCGGGGGGCCATAGGAGAGACCCAGTACTTC.